Listed here is a single T cell receptor beta chain. The sample is drawn from a study of shared clonotypes between healthy human individuals. Profiled with immunoSEQ multiplex PCR; TCRdb holds only in-frame clones, not every one. The sample contains around 2.1 million clones, roughly 95% of which appear only once. The CDR3 is 15 amino acids. With 0 bases clipped from V and 4 bases from J, the junction kept 3 bases outside the gene matches. Germline assignment: CDR1 MGHRA and CDR2 YSYEKL. This chain joins TRBV4-1 and TRBJ2-3, with 8 positions matching TRBD2. The sample was naive CD4+ T cells sorted from blood. Subset in this sample: CD45RA+ positively selected. The TCR sequence derives from a man aged 18-30 years in good health. CDR3 DNA sequence: TGCGCCAGCAGCCAAGAAGGGACTAGAGCAGATACGCAGTATTTT. This codes for CASSQEGTRADTQYF.